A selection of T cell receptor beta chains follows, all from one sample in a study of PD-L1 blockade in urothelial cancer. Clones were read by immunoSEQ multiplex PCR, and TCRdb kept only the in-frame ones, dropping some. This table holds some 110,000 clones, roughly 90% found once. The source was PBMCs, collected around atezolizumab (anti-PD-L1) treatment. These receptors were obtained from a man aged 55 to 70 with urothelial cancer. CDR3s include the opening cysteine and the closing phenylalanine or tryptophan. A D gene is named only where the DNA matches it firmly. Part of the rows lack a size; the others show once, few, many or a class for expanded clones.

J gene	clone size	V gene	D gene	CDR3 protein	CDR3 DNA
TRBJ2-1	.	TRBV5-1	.	CASSPHYEQFF	TGCGCCAGCAGCCCCCACTATGAGCAGTTCTTC
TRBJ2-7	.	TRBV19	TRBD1	CAAGTGANEQYF	TGTGCCGCCGGGACAGGCGCTAACGAGCAGTACTTC
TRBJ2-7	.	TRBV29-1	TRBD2	CSVGTSGKNEQYF	TGCAGCGTCGGGACTAGCGGGAAAAACGAGCAGTACTTC
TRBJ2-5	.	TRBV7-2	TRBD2	CASSGRLAGGRETQYF	TGTGCCAGCAGCGGACGACTAGCGGGGGGGAGGGAGACCCAGTACTTC
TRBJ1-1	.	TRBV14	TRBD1	CASRARGQENTEAFF	TGTGCCAGCAGGGCTAGGGGACAGGAGAACACTGAAGCTTTCTTT
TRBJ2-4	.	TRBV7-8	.	CASSLDRTVNIQYF	TGTGCCAGCAGCTTAGATCGGACAGTAAACATTCAGTACTTC
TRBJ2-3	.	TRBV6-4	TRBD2	CASSESSGRDTDTQYF	TGTGCCAGCAGTGAATCGAGCGGGAGAGACACAGATACGCAGTATTTT
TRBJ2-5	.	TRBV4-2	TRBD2	CASSQAGGRAGETQYF	TGTGCCAGCAGCCAAGCTGGCGGGAGGGCCGGGGAGACCCAGTACTTC
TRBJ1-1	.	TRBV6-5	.	CASSYGLGAHTEAFF	TGTGCCAGCAGTTACGGATTAGGGGCTCACACTGAAGCTTTCTTT
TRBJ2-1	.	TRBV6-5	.	CASSSPSSSYNEQFF	TGTGCCAGCAGTTCCCCGTCCAGCTCCTACAATGAGCAGTTCTTC
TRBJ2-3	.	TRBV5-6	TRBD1	CASSLRTGGPDTQYF	TGTGCCAGCAGCTTGAGGACAGGGGGCCCGGATACGCAGTATTTT
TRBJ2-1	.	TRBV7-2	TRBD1	CASSFGQGSAEQFF	TGTGCCAGCAGCTTTGGACAGGGGAGCGCTGAGCAGTTCTTC
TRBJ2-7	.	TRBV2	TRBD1	CASIGTGAYEQYF	TGTGCCAGCATAGGGACAGGGGCCTACGAGCAGTACTTC
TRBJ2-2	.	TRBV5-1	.	CASSLANREDTGELFF	TGCGCCAGCAGCTTGGCCAACAGGGAAGACACCGGGGAGCTGTTTTTT
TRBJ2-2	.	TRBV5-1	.	CASRVAGSNTGELFF	TGCGCCAGCAGGGTTGCAGGGTCGAACACCGGGGAGCTGTTTTTT
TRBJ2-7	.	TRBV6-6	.	CASSTNSYEQYF	TGTGCCAGCAGTACTAACTCCTACGAGCAGTACTTC
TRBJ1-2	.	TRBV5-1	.	CASSPRGEVNYGYTF	TGCGCCAGCAGCCCACGGGGAGAAGTGAACTATGGCTACACCTTC
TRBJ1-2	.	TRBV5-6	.	CASSSPPGGRGYTF	TGTGCCAGCAGTTCTCCCCCGGGGGGGCGTGGCTACACCTTC
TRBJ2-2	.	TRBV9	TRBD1	CASSVGTGAGELFF	TGTGCCAGCAGCGTAGGGACAGGGGCCGGGGAGCTGTTTTTT
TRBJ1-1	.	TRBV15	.	CATSIGGEGAFF	TGTGCCACCAGCATCGGGGGAGAGGGCGCTTTCTTT
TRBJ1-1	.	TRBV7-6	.	CASPYTEAFF	TGTGCCAGCCCCTATACTGAAGCTTTCTTT
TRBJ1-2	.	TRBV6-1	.	CASSERRVHYGYTF	TGTGCCAGCAGTGAAAGAAGAGTCCACTATGGCTACACCTTC
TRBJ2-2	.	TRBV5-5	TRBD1	CASSLLQGTGELFF	TGTGCCAGCAGCTTACTACAGGGGACCGGGGAGCTGTTTTTT
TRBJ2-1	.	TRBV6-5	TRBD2	CASRGGISYNEQFF	TGTGCCAGCAGGGGGGGGATCTCCTACAATGAGCAGTTCTTC
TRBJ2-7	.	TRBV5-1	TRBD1	CASRSGTGGYEQYF	TGCGCCAGCAGGTCCGGGACAGGGGGCTACGAGCAGTACTTC
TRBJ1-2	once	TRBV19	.	CASSLQGENYGYTF	TGTGCCAGTAGTTTACAGGGAGAGAACTATGGCTACACCTTC
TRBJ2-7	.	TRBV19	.	CACQGNGEEQYF	TGTGCCTGCCAAGGAAACGGGGAAGAGCAGTACTTC
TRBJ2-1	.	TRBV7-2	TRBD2	CASSLIGLAAGDEQFF	TGTGCCAGCAGCCTGATCGGACTAGCAGCTGGGGATGAGCAGTTCTTC
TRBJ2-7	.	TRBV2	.	CASRPQVYEQYF	TGTGCCAGCAGGCCTCAGGTTTACGAGCAGTACTTC
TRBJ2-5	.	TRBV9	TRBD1	CASSFQGAPLETQYF	TGTGCCAGCAGCTTCCAGGGGGCGCCATTGGAGACCCAGTACTTC
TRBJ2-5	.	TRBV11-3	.	CASSSSGTTQETQYF	TGTGCCAGCAGCTCATCCGGGACAACCCAAGAGACCCAGTACTTC
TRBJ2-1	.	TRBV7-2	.	CASSLVVGATNEQFF	TGTGCCAGCAGCTTAGTGGTAGGAGCCACCAATGAGCAGTTCTTC
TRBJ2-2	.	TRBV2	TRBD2	CASTASGQWELFF	TGTGCCAGCACAGCTAGCGGGCAATGGGAGCTGTTTTTT
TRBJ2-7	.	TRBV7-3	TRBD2	CASSHRASGLYEQYF	TGTGCCAGCAGCCATCGGGCTAGCGGGCTCTACGAGCAGTACTTC
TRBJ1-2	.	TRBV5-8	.	CASTLQGVDYGYTF	TGTGCCAGCACCCTGCAGGGTGTAGACTATGGCTACACCTTC
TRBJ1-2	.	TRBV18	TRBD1	CASSTGARHTF	TGTGCCAGCTCCACAGGGGCCCGGCACACCTTC